This T cell receptor (beta chain) is drawn from a study of T cell repertoires in cytomegalovirus infection. Study observations and caveats: People with CMV and the relevant HLA were identified by cumulative public TCR beta family frequency.

The table lists this clonotype with a few counts. Its matching antigen is unknown. TCRdb re-called the reads with MiXCR, one entry per CDR3 protein. The sample shows more than 350,000 distinct CDR3 sequences, roughly a third of them seen only once. The CDR3 covers 19 residues. Trimming removed 4 bases at V and 7 bases at J, with 29 bases between. The V gene's germline CDR1 is KGHSH and CDR2 LQKENI. The J gene is TRBJ2-1, the V gene TRBV18; D gene uncertain. Sequencing was carried out using PBMCs. The receptor's source is a human donor in good health (CMV status not recorded). Some clones in this sample may be carry-over from other donors' samples. The CDR3 DNA sequence: TGTGCCAGCTCACTCCAGTGGCCCCCCTCCAGGTCTAAAGAGAATGAGCAGTTCTTC. Translation: CASSLQWPPSRSKENEQFF.